This TCR beta chain derives from a study of T cell responses to AZD1222 COVID-19 vaccine. General study results and limits: Clonal diversity was possibly underestimated, and white British individuals and females predominated among donors.

Repertoires were generated with immunoSEQ multiplex PCR, while TCRdb's copy carries only in-frame clones and drops some. The sample lists 78,000 or so clones, 80% occurring once. The V segment lost 3 bases and the J segment 3 bases; nucleotides outside the gene matches: 12. The CDR3 runs 19 residues. Looked up from germline, CDR1 is MDHEN and CDR2 is SYDVKM. In regard to this clone: Its antigen is not identified.

This chain connects TRBV28 to TRBJ2-7, with 15 bases identical to TRBD2. The sequencing used peripheral blood, collected 28 days after the second AZD1222 dose. The receptor's source is an adult who received the AZD1222 COVID-19 vaccine. The chain's CDR3 is CASSFPTGLAGGPVYEQYF. CDR3 DNA: TGTGCCAGCAGTTTCCCCACTGGACTAGCGGGAGGGCCGGTCTACGAGCAGTACTTC. The full variable domain, rest sourced from reference TRBV28 and TRBJ2-7, is DVKVTQSSRYLVKRTGEKVFLECVQDMDHENMFWYRQDPGLGLRLIYFSYDVKMKEKGDIPEGYSVSREKKERFSLILESASTNQTSMYLCASSFPTGLAGGPVYEQYFGPGTRLTVT.